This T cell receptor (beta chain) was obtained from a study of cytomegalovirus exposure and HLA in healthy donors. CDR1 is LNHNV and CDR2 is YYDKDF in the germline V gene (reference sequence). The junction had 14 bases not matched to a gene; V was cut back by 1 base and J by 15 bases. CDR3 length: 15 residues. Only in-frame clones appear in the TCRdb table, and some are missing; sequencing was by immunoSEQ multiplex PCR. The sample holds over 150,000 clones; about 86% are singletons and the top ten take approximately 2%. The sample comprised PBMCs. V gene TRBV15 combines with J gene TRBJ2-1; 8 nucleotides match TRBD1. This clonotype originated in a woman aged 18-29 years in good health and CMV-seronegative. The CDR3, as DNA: TGTGCCACCAGCAGAGTTCTTAGCCCCGGGACAGGTTCGTTCTTC. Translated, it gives CATSRVLSPGTGSFF.